The T cell receptor (beta chain) under discussion was sequenced for a study of T cell changes during pregnancy in multiple sclerosis (dated by TCRdb to between 2018 and 2020). Describing the broader study: In women with multiple sclerosis, the researchers looked at how the T cell repertoire shifted as pregnancy progressed.

Remarks on this clone: The antigen it recognizes is unknown. Base qualities were left out, and no much larger clone turns up one base away.

Library construction relied on the immunoSEQ multiplex PCR assay. Drawn from immuneACCESS, this table holds only the in-frame rearrangements with V and J called that TCRdb kept. Clones are partly lost; checked studies trace under half to an unresolved V gene and leave the rest unexplained. Present in this sample are roughly 68,000 clones, roughly 94% of which were seen just once. The ten largest clones capture about 1.5% of the sample. The receptor was derived from a female donor in good health, enrolled as a control in a pregnancy study. Sequencing was performed on peripheral blood, taken in the second trimester of pregnancy.

The bases read TGTGCCAGCGGACAGGGAAAAAACATTCAGTACTTC. Protein translation: CASGQGKNIQYF. The rearrangement combines TRBV28 with TRBJ2-4; the central 8 bases match TRBD1. For this chain, trimming is 8 bases at the V end and 4 bases at the J end, and the number of junction bases without a gene match is 1. The CDR3 runs 12 amino acids, cysteine and phenylalanine included. Only the CDR3 portion is preserved as DNA: 36 bases, with reading frame beginning at the first base. Sequences MDHEN (CDR1) and SYDVKM (CDR2) are obtained from the germline V gene.